The source of this T cell receptor beta chain is a study of T cell repertoires in cytomegalovirus infection. Overall study context: Signatures in public TCR beta sequences pointed to both CMV infection and matching HLA type.

There are 12 residues in the CDR3. Germline CDR1 is SGHNT and CDR2 is YENEEA. Trimming left V 2 bases short and J 7 bases short, with 6 bases between. TCRdb redid the calling of the reads with MiXCR, one entry per CDR3 protein. The sample records roughly 230,000 distinct CDR3 sequences, 15% to 20% being singletons. The TCR comes from a human donor in good health (CMV status not recorded). Some clones in this sample may be carry-over from other donors' samples. Sequenced sample: CD8+ T cells from PBMCs. The chain recombines TRBV11-3 with TRBJ2-1; D is ambiguous. In nucleotides, the CDR3 is TGTGCCAGCAGCTTATCGACGAATGAGCAGTTCTTC. This codes for CASSLSTNEQFF.